The 29 T cell receptor beta chains listed next were all sequenced from one sample in a study of T cell repertoires in cytomegalovirus infection. TCRdb called the reads again in MiXCR, with one record for every CDR3 protein. The sample contains some 600,000 distinct CDR3 sequences, 24% of which appear only once. Sequenced material: CD8+ T cells from PBMCs. The source of these receptors is a human donor in good health (CMV status not recorded). Some clones in this sample may be carry-over from other donors' samples.

V gene TRBV20-1 combines with J gene TRBJ1-1, with D hard to call. The germline V and J ends were trimmed by 1 base and 5 bases, with 11 bases remaining between them. CDR3 length: 13 amino acids. CDR1 and CDR2 (germline): DFQATT, SNEGSKA (reference sequence). CDR3 in amino acids: CSARAILWTEAFF. The CDR3, as DNA: TGCAGTGCTAGAGCGATTCTATGGACTGAAGCTTTCTTT.

The table lists this clonotype with many counts. In nucleotides, the CDR3 is TGCGCCAGCACTGCTCTGAACACTGAAGCTTTCTTT. Translation gives CASTALNTEAFF. This rearrangement joins TRBV5-1 to TRBJ1-1; no reliable D call. The V and J ends lost 6 bases and 0 bases respectively, with 6 bases between them. CDR1 is SGHRS and CDR2 is YFSETQ in the germline V gene. CDR3 length: 12 residues.

This clonotype was observed a few times. The rearrangement links TRBV14 to TRBJ2-7; 14 positions agree with TRBD2. The J segment lost 4 bases and the V segment lost 4 bases, leaving 9 bases of the junction unmatched. This CDR3 has 17 residues. Germline assignment: CDR1 SGHDN and CDR2 FVKESK. As DNA, the CDR3 is TGTGCCAGCAGCCCACCCGGGACTAGCGGGGGATCTTACGAGCAGTACTTC. It yields the protein CASSPPGTSGGSYEQYF.

CDR3 nucleotide sequence: TGCAGTGCTAGTCAGGGAGGGGACTACAATGAGCAGTTCTTC. Its translation is CSASQGGDYNEQFF. V is TRBV20-1 and J is TRBJ2-1, with TRBD2 matching over 7 bases. The CDR3 covers 14 residues. The V gene end was trimmed by 3 bases and the J gene end by 3 bases; junction bases not matched to a gene: 5. Germline loops: CDR1 DFQATT, CDR2 SNEGSKA (reference sequence).

With respect to this clonotype: This may stem from a read error, because a much larger clone lies one nucleotide away. The CDR3 loop reads CGSSLGMTRSSYNEQFF. The CDR3 nucleotides read TGTGGCAGCAGCTTAGGTATGACAAGGAGCTCCTACAATGAGCAGTTCTTC. The chain employs TRBV7-4 and TRBJ2-1; D remains unclear. The CDR3 sequence is 17 residues long. CDR1 and CDR2 from the germline V gene are SGHVT and SQSDAQ.

This clonotype was recorded at least ten times. The chain recombines TRBV7-8 with TRBJ1-5; D gene ambiguous. The CDR3 spans 15 residues. The germline V gene encodes CDR1 SGHVS and CDR2 FQNEAQ. Trimming shortened V by 2 bases and J by 1 base, and 9 bases separated the two germline ends. The CDR3 spells CASSLSSGSNQPQHF. The DNA of the CDR3 is TGTGCCAGCAGCTTATCGTCCGGGAGCAATCAGCCCCAGCATTTT. Drawing the rest from reference TRBV7-8 and TRBJ1-5, the complete variable domain is GAGVSQSPRYKVAKRGQDVALRCDPISGHVSLFWYQQALGQGPEFLTYFQNEAQLDKSGLPSDRFFAERPEGSVSTLKIQRTQQEDSAVYLCASSLSSGSNQPQHFGDGTRLSIL.

V and J are TRBV9 and TRBJ2-5, with no clear D. The length of the CDR3 is 14 residues. V was pared by 4 bases and J by 4 bases, with 14 bases between. Germline values: CDR1 SGDLS, CDR2 YYNGEE. The CDR3 DNA sequence: TGTGCCAGCAGCATAGACCCCAAAGTAGAGACCCAGTACTTC. Encoded protein: CASSIDPKVETQYF.

This clonotype has only a few counts. The rearrangement links TRBV19 to TRBJ2-7; TRBD2 matches 11 bases. The V gene's germline CDR1 is LNHDA and CDR2 SQIVND (reference sequence). Trimming cost V 3 bases and J 6 bases; bases outside gene matches: 4. The CDR3 runs to 14 residues. The chain's CDR3 is CASSIGTSGTEQYF. The CDR3, as DNA: TGTGCCAGTAGTATCGGGACTAGCGGAACCGAGCAGTACTTC.

The CDR3 here is CASSGLLAGGTDTQYF. The CDR3 DNA reads TGCGCCAGCAGCGGGTTACTAGCGGGGGGAACAGATACGCAGTATTTT. V gene TRBV10-2 combines with J gene TRBJ2-3; the match to TRBD2 covers 12 bases. The CDR3 covers 16 residues. V shed 6 bases and J 3 bases; nucleotides not matched to a gene: 7. Germline loops: CDR1 WSHSY, CDR2 SAAADI.

This clonotype was recorded a few times. This chain uses TRBV7-2 with TRBJ2-5; 8 nucleotides line up with TRBD2. V lost 5 bases to trimming and J lost 4 bases; unmatched junction nucleotides: 12. Germline assignment: CDR1 SGHTA and CDR2 FQGNSA. The CDR3 totals 16 residues. DNA for the CDR3: TGTGCCAGCAGCATTAACGGCGGGACTAGTCTAGAGACCCAGTACTTC. Translating gives CASSINGGTSLETQYF. The variable domain in full, with the rest retrieved from reference TRBV7-2 and TRBJ2-5, is GAGVSQSPSNKVTEKGKDVELRCDPISGHTALYWYRQSLGQGLEFLIYFQGNSAPDKSGLPSDRFSAERTGGSVSTLTIQRTQQEDSAVYLCASSINGGTSLETQYFGPGTRLLVL.

The chain is built from TRBV27 and TRBJ2-1, with D tentatively TRBD1 or TRBD2 (5 bases each). This CDR3 is 15 amino acids long. Looked up from germline, CDR1 is MNHEY and CDR2 is SMNVEV (reference sequence). V gave up 7 bases and J gave up 7 bases, with 20 bases separating them. The CDR3 reads CASKVLVGVGNEQFF. CDR3 DNA sequence: TGTGCCAGCAAAGTCCTAGTGGGGGTCGGAAATGAGCAGTTCTTC.

The chain couples TRBV29-1 to TRBJ1-1; D gene unclear. Germline loops: CDR1 SQVTM, CDR2 ANQGSEA. This CDR3 contains 13 residues. V dropped 3 bases and J dropped 2 bases, with 10 bases sitting between them. CDR3 residues: CSVERKGNTEAFF. For the CDR3, the DNA is TGCAGCGTTGAGAGGAAGGGTAACACTGAAGCTTTCTTT.

On this clonotype: This may be a read error: a much more frequent sequence differs by one nucleotide. The chain couples TRBV6-2 or TRBV6-3 to TRBJ1-1; D is unresolved. Germline loops: CDR1 MNHEY, CDR2 SVGEGT. The CDR3 covers 14 residues. The CDR3: CASSYQLMGTETFF. For the CDR3, the DNA is TGTGCCAGCAGTTACCAGCTGATGGGCACTGAAACTTTCTTT.

This clonotype was seen a handful of times. This rearrangement joins TRBV4-2 to TRBJ2-1, with TRBD2 matching 12 bases. After removal of 0 bases from V and 6 bases from J, the junction contained 6 bases not matched to a gene. The CDR3 contains 17 residues. Germline V gives CDR1 LGHNA, CDR2 YNFKEQ. The CDR3 reads CASSQDPASGGANEQFF. In nucleotides, the CDR3 is TGTGCCAGCAGCCAAGATCCGGCTAGCGGGGGGGCCAATGAGCAGTTCTTC.

The rearrangement uses TRBV7-9 and TRBJ1-1; D not resolved. Germline V gene sequence: CDR1 SEHNR, CDR2 FQNEAQ (reference sequence). The CDR3 is made up of 15 amino acids. V lost 1 base and J lost 0, with 9 bases in between. The CDR3 DNA reads TGTGCCAGCAGCTTAGGAATAGGTTTGAACACTGAAGCTTTCTTT. As protein: CASSLGIGLNTEAFF.

The table lists this clonotype with many counts. This rearrangement joins TRBV28 to TRBJ2-2; 11 bases map to TRBD1. V shed 5 bases and J 7 bases; nucleotides not matched to a gene: 12. Germline V gene lookup returns CDR1 MDHEN and CDR2 SYDVKM. This CDR3 comprises 17 residues. The CDR3 DNA reads TGTGCCAGCAGTGACTGGGACAGGGGGGATATTGGCGGGGAGCTGTTTTTT. This codes for CASSDWDRGDIGGELFF. The entire variable domain, with the rest obtained from reference TRBV28 and TRBJ2-2, is as follows: DVKVTQSSRYLVKRTGEKVFLECVQDMDHENMFWYRQDPGLGLRLIYFSYDVKMKEKGDIPEGYSVSREKKERFSLILESASTNQTSMYLCASSDWDRGDIGGELFFGEGSRLTVL.

This clonotype was recorded a few times. The gene calls are TRBV29-1 and TRBJ2-2; possibly TRBD1 for D (6 bases). The germline V and J ends were trimmed by 6 bases and 5 bases, with 10 bases remaining between them. The CDR3 extends over 12 amino acids. The germline gives CDR1 SQVTM, CDR2 ANQGSEA. CDR3: CSVQGWTGELFF. In DNA form, the CDR3 reads TGCAGCGTACAGGGCTGGACCGGGGAGCTGTTTTTT.

The V gene is TRBV18, the J gene TRBJ2-1, with 9 nucleotides matching TRBD1. Germline values: CDR1 KGHSH, CDR2 LQKENI. This CDR3 has 16 amino acids. V lost 1 base, J lost 3 bases, and 4 bases stayed unmatched. In DNA form, the CDR3 reads TGTGCCAGCTCACCACTTGGGACAGGGCTCTACAATGAGCAGTTCTTC. This codes for CASSPLGTGLYNEQFF.

This clonotype showed up many times. The CDR3 loop reads CASSLPGAETQYF. In DNA form, the CDR3 reads TGTGCCAGCAGCTTACCGGGGGCGGAGACCCAGTACTTC. The V gene is TRBV7-9, the J gene TRBJ2-5; D may be TRBD1 or TRBD2 (6 bases each). V lost 2 bases and J lost 5, with 9 bases in between. The CDR3 is 13 amino acids. The V gene's germline CDR1 is SEHNR and CDR2 FQNEAQ (reference sequence). Drawing the rest from reference TRBV7-9 and TRBJ2-5, the complete variable domain is DTGVSQNPRHKITKRGQNVTFRCDPISEHNRLYWYRQTLGQGPEFLTYFQNEAQLEKSRLLSDRFSAERPKGSFSTLEIQRTEQGDSAMYLCASSLPGAETQYFGPGTRLLVL.

This clonotype was seen ten or more times. The chain employs TRBV29-1 and TRBJ2-6; D ambiguous. Trimming took 6 bases from V and 0 from J, leaving 9 bases between them. Germline V CDR1 and CDR2: SQVTM, ANQGSEA. This CDR3 comprises 14 residues. CDR3 amino acids: CSVVLPSGANVLTF. CDR3 nucleotides: TGCAGCGTCGTCTTGCCCTCTGGGGCCAACGTCCTGACTTTC.

To note about this clonotype: Possible read error: a much larger clone is one base away. This chain uses TRBV7-6 with TRBJ2-3; 9 bases match TRBD2. The CDR3 contains 15 residues. Looked up from germline, CDR1 is SGHVS and CDR2 is FNYEAQ. The CDR3: CVSSALAGGTDTQYF. In nucleotides, the CDR3 is TGTGTCAGCAGCGCTTTAGCGGGGGGCACAGATACGCAGTATTTT.

As for this clonotype: This may be a read error, as it is one base from a much larger clone. This sequence joins TRBV28 and TRBJ1-6; a weak D match, TRBD1 (6 bases). The germline gives CDR1 MDHEN, CDR2 SYDVKM. The CDR3 totals 13 residues. The CDR3 loop is CASSPTGNLPLHF. The CDR3 DNA sequence: TGTGCCAGCAGTCCCACAGGGAATTTACCCCTCCACTTT.

This clonotype was seen only a few times. The chain has TRBV6-2 or TRBV6-3 and TRBJ1-1; D is ambiguous. CDR1 MNHEY and CDR2 SVGEGT come from the germline V gene. V lost 6 bases, J lost 6 bases, and 17 bases lay in between. The CDR3 runs to 14 residues. CDR3 loop: CASSIGKLSAEAFF. The CDR3 DNA reads as TGTGCCAGCAGCATCGGGAAGCTTAGCGCTGAAGCTTTCTTT.

This clonotype has only a few counts. The chain employs TRBV24-1 and TRBJ1-1; 10 bases agree with TRBD1. V lost 4 bases to trimming and J lost 8 bases; unmatched junction nucleotides: 6. The CDR3 extends over 14 amino acids. Germline values: CDR1 KGHDR, CDR2 SFDVKD. The CDR3 protein is CATSDPTGGNEAFF. The CDR3 DNA follows: TGTGCCACCAGTGACCCGACAGGGGGCAACGAAGCTTTCTTT.

The table lists this clonotype with a few counts. This chain links TRBV28 with TRBJ2-5; D unclear. This CDR3 contains 13 residues. V lost 1 base to trimming and J lost 1 base, with 4 bases between them. In germline, CDR1 is MDHEN, CDR2 SYDVKM. CDR3 protein: CASSLFPQETQYF. In DNA, the CDR3 is TGTGCCAGCAGTTTATTTCCCCAAGAGACCCAGTACTTC.

At least ten counts were recorded for this clonotype. V gene TRBV28 combines with J gene TRBJ2-7, with 7 bases that match TRBD1. The CDR3 covers 15 residues. Germline assignment: CDR1 MDHEN and CDR2 SYDVKM. V trimming: 4 bases; J trimming: 3 bases; junction bases outside the gene matches: 9. CDR3: CASSSPGQRNYEQYV. The CDR3 region has the DNA TGTGCCAGCAGTTCGCCGGGACAGAGGAACTACGAGCAGTACGTC.

This clonotype came up a few times. The gene calls are TRBV6-2 or TRBV6-3 and TRBJ2-3; D unresolved. V lost 8 bases and J 0 bases, leaving 6 bases between the germline ends. Per the germline V gene, CDR1 is MNHEY and CDR2 is SVGEGT. The CDR3 is made up of 12 amino acids. The CDR3 DNA reads TGTGCCAGCGCCATCAGCACAGATACGCAGTATTTT. Its protein is CASAISTDTQYF.

V usage is TRBV20-1 and J usage is TRBJ1-2, with D perhaps matching TRBD1 (5 bases). Germline CDR1 DFQATT, CDR2 SNEGSKA (reference sequence). V was cut by 0 bases and J by 8 bases, with 13 bases left in between. This CDR3 spans 13 amino acids. CDR3 region: CSARDRRVGGYTF. DNA for the CDR3: TGCAGTGCTAGAGATCGCAGGGTGGGCGGCTACACCTTC.

This clonotype has more than one count but fewer than ten. J is TRBJ1-1 and V is TRBV10-3; D call uncertain. Trimming cost V 4 bases and J 7 bases, with 19 bases left between them. Germline V gene lookup returns CDR1 ENHRY and CDR2 SYGVKD. The CDR3 has 15 residues. The CDR3 DNA reads as TGTGCCATCAGTGGCGAGGTGGGGTATCTTGGTGAAGCTTTCTTT. Translated, it gives CAISGEVGYLGEAFF.